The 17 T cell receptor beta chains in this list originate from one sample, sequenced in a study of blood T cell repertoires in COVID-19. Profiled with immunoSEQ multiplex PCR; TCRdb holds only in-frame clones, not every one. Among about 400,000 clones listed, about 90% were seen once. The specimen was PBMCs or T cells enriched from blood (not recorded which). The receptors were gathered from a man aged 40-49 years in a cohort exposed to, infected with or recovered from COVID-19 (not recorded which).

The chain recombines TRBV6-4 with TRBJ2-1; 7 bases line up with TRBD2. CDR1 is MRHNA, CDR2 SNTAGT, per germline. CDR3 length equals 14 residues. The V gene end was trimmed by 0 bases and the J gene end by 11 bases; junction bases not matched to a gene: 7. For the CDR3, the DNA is TGTGCCAGCAGTGACTCCTTTCAGCGGGGACAGCAGTTCTTC. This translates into CASSDSFQRGQQFF.

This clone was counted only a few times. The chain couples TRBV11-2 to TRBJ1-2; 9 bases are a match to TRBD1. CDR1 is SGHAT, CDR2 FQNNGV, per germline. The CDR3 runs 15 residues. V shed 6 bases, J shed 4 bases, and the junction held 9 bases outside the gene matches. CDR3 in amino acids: CASSQLGTGIYGYTF. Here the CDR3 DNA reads TGTGCCAGCAGTCAACTCGGGACAGGGATCTATGGCTACACCTTC.

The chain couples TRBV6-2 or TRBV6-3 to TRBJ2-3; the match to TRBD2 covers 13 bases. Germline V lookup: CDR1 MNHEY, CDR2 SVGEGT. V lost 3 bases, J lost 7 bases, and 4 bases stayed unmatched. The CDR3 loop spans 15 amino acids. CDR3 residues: CASSYRTSGSNTQYF. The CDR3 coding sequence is TGTGCCAGCAGTTATAGGACTAGCGGGAGTAATACGCAGTATTTT.

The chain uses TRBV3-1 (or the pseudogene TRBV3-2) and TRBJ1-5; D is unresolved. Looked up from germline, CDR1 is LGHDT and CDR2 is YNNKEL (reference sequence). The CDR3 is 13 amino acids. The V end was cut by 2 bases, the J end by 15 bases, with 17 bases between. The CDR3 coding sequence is TGTGCCAGCAGCCAAATGGGGTTGGAGGGAATGCATTTT. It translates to CASSQMGLEGMHF.

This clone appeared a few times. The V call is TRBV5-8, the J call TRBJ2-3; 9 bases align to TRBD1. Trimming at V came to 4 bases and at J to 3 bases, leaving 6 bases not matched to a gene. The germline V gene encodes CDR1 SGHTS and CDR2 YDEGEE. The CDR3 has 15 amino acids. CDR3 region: CASSLGTGRTDTQYF. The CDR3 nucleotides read TGTGCCAGCAGCCTTGGGACAGGGCGGACAGATACGCAGTATTTT.

The CDR3: CASSLVAVTNEKLFF. DNA for the CDR3: TGTGCCAGCAGCTTAGTGGCGGTAACTAATGAAAAACTGTTTTTT. The chain is built from TRBV7-6 and TRBJ1-4; D is unresolved. The CDR3 is made up of 15 amino acids. The V and J ends lost 1 base and 1 base respectively, with 7 bases between them. CDR1 SGHVS and CDR2 FNYEAQ come from the germline V gene.

In DNA form, the CDR3 reads TGTGCCAGCAGCTTGACTAGCGGGAGTTCTACGCAGTATTTT. Its protein is CASSLTSGSSTQYF. The genes are TRBV11-2 and TRBJ2-3, with 12 bases matching TRBD2. Germline lookup yields CDR1 SGHAT and CDR2 FQNNGV. Unmatched junction bases numbered 3, after V lost 3 bases and J lost 8 bases. The CDR3 runs to 14 residues.

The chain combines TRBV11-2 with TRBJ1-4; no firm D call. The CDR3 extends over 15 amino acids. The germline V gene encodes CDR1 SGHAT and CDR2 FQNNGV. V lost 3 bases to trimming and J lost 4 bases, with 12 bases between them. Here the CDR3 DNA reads TGTGCCAGCAGCTTTGAACAGCGGTTTAATGAAAAACTGTTTTTT. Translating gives CASSFEQRFNEKLFF.

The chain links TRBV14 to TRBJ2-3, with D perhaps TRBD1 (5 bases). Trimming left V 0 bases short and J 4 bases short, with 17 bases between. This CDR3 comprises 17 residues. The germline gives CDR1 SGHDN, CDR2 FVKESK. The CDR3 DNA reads TGTGCCAGCAGCCAAGACGTGACAGCATTCAGGCCAGATACGCAGTATTTT. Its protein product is CASSQDVTAFRPDTQYF.

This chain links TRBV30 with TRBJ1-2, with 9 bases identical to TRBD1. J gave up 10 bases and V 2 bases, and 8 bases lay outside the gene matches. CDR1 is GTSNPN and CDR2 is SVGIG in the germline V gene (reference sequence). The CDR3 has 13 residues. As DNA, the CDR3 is TGTGCCTGGAGTTCTTCCGACAGGGGGGCCTACACCTTC. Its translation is CAWSSSDRGAYTF.

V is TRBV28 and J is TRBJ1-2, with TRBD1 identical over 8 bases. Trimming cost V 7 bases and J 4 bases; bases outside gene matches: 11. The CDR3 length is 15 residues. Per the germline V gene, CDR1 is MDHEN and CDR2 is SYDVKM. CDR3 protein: CASTLLRGLGYGYTF. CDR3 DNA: TGTGCCAGCACCCTCCTCAGGGGGCTCGGCTATGGCTACACCTTC.

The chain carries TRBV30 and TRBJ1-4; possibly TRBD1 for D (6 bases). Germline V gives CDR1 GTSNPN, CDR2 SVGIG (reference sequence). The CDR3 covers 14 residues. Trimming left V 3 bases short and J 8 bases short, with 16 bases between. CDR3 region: CAWSPPGQKEKLFF. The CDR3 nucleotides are TGTGCCTGGAGCCCTCCCGGACAGAAAGAAAAACTGTTTTTT.

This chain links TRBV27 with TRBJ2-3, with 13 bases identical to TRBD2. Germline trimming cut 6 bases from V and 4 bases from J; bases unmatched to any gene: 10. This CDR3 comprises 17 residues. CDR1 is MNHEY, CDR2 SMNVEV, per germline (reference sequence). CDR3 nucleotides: TGTGCCAGCAGACGAGGGACTAGCGGGATAGGGGCAGATACGCAGTATTTT. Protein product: CASRRGTSGIGADTQYF.

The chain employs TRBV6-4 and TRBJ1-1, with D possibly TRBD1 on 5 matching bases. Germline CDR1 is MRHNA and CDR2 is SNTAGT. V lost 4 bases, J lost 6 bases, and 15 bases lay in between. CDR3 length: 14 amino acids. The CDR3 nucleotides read TGTGCCAGCAGTGTTGACAGATCGGTCTCTGAAGCTTTCTTT. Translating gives CASSVDRSVSEAFF.

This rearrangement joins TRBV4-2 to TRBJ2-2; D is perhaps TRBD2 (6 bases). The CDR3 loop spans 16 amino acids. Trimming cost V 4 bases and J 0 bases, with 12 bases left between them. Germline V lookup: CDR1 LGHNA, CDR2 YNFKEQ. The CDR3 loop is CASSLRGTANTGELFF. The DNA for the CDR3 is TGTGCCAGCAGCCTCAGAGGGACTGCGAACACCGGGGAGCTGTTTTTT.

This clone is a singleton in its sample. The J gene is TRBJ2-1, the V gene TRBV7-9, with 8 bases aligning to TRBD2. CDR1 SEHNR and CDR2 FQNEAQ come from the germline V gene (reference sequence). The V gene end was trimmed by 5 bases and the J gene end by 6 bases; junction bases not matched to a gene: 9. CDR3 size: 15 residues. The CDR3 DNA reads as TGTGCCAGCAGCCTAACTAGCGGAGCGTTCAATGAGCAGTTCTTC. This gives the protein CASSLTSGAFNEQFF.

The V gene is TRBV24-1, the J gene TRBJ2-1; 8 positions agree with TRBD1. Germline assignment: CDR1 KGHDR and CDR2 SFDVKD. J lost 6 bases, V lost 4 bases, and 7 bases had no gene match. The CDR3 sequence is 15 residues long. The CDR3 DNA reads TGTGCCACCAGTGACCCCTCGGGACAGGTCAATGAGCAGTTCTTC. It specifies CATSDPSGQVNEQFF.